Given below is one T cell receptor beta chain in context. Its antigen is currently not known. Within one base of it there is no much larger clone, and no base qualities were kept. TCR beta CDR3 regions were amplified from RNA transcripts. For the first round of RT-PCR on the TCR CDR3, the HTBI primer set was used together with the Qiagen OneStep RT-PCR kit. Libraries were constructed in a second round of multiplex PCR, after which size selection and purification were carried out. Libraries were sequenced paired-end with 100 bp reads on an Illumina HiSeq2000. Per the authors' processing: SOAPnuke was used to process the raw data, throwing out any read that contained adapters or uncalled bases, had a mean Phred below 15, or lacked an exact constant-primer or identifier match. High-quality paired reads were merged using COPE v1.2.5, and each unique nucleotide sequence was defined as a clonotype. MiTCR v1.1 was used to align clonotypes to the IMGT TRBV, TRBD and TRBJ reference segments. The analysis was restricted to V-J combinations with a frequency above 0.0001, which together covered approximately 99% of the repertoires. The TCS score was defined as the ratio of F50 (clonal expansion) to E x V (chaos), calculated using BLOSUM62-based TCRdist between CDR3 peptides within each V-J. Welch's t-statistics and random forest reduced around 520 V-J features to some 14, which were used in a naive Bayes classifier (R e1071). The public reads were reprocessed in TCRdb via fastp at Q25 and MiXCR, keeping in-frame beta chains. Identical CDR3 protein sequences are pooled into one entry, listed with their most common genes and DNA. The authors' filters were not applied to this entry. The sample table holds about 560,000 distinct CDR3 sequences, of which roughly a sixth were seen once. In total, the top ten clones hold 15% to 20% of the sample.

The CDR3, from cysteine to phenylalanine, totals 16 residues. Only CDR3 DNA remains: 48 bases, in frame from the first base. The junction shows trimming of 5 bases on V and 6 bases on J, plus 22 bases between the germline ends. These data are taken from a study of T cells in Graves' hyperthyroidism and ophthalmopathy (dated by TCRdb to the late 2010s). Background for the entire study: Peripheral blood samples were taken at initial diagnosis, before any treatment was given. TCR V-J signatures able to tell the groups apart were searched for in a discovery cohort of 95 to 100 patients, of whom approximately 40 had Graves' ophthalmopathy and about 60 had stable Graves' hyperthyroidism. An independent validation cohort of under 20 hyperthyroidism patients and 17 patients who later progressed to ophthalmopathy tested prospective prediction of ophthalmopathy. The 85 to 100 discovery patients were randomly split 7:3 into training and test sets. The study also compared thyroid tissue and blood T-cell repertoires from a handful of Graves' hyperthyroidism patients. Following sampling, methimazole starting at 30 mg daily was given to hyperthyroidism patients, and high-dose intravenous methylprednisolone was given to ophthalmopathy patients. The paper reports TCR Vbeta CDR3 sequencing of approximately 140 peripheral blood samples: 43 ophthalmopathy, fewer than 85 hyperthyroidism and approximately 17 progressor patients. What the work shows at the level of the full study, not this receptor alone: In validation, progression to ophthalmopathy was predicted by the model with around 70% sensitivity and around 75% specificity, a median of approximately 6.5 months before onset. A model built on a 13 V-J signature distinguished ophthalmopathy from stable hyperthyroidism, reaching about 89% sensitivity and under 84% specificity in cross-validation and 80%/75% in testing. Most expanded thyroid clonotypes (frequency above 0.001) were also detected in blood, suggesting blood repertoires may reflect thyroid immune responses. Sample size was not statistically predetermined, and blinding of investigators to group allocation was not performed.

Stable Graves' hyperthyroidism was defined as the absence of progression to ophthalmopathy over 18 months of follow-up. Hyperthyroidism patients were newly diagnosed, with disease duration under 2 months, and aged 18 to 65 years. The study excluded patients with uncontrolled infections, other autoimmune diseases, pregnancy or lactation. Diagnoses were based on clinical symptoms, serum thyroxine and TRAb, thyroid ultrasound and orbital computed tomography. PBMCs were isolated from 7.5 to 10 ml of fresh peripheral blood by Ficoll-Paque density gradient centrifugation. Total RNA was extracted with Trizol reagent, and quality was checked on an Agilent 2100 Bioanalyzer.

This chain is built from TRBV12-3 or TRBV12-4 and TRBJ1-2; the D region possibly corresponds to TRBD1 (5 bases align). The TCR comes from a woman under 30 with Graves' hyperthyroidism. The source material was blood. The CDR3 has the sequence CASSEKGPPSGNGYTF. The bases read TGTGCCAGCAGTGAGAAGGGACCCCCCTCGGGCAATGGCTACACCTTC.